This T cell receptor beta chain appears in the sequencing data of a study of shared clonotypes between healthy human individuals. Assay: immunoSEQ multiplex PCR; the TCRdb copy retains only in-frame clones and omits some. The top ten clones hold over 1.3% of a sample with about 1 million clones, roughly 75% of them seen once. Whole-study results and caveats: Genetic and exposure-history diversity was limited by the small donor number.

Notes on this clone: Antigen: not known.

The germline gives CDR1 LNHNV, CDR2 YYDKDF (reference sequence). This CDR3 is built from 16 residues. The V and J ends lost 0 bases and 5 bases respectively, with 14 bases between them. V usage is TRBV15 and J usage is TRBJ1-5; D unresolved. This receptor was identified in a man between 18 and 35 years old in good health. Sequencing was performed on memory CD4+ T cells sorted from blood. The subset denotes: CD45RA-negative fraction. The chain's CDR3 is CATSRDAFLSHQPQHF. CDR3 DNA: TGTGCCACCAGCAGAGATGCCTTTCTTTCCCATCAGCCCCAGCATTTT.